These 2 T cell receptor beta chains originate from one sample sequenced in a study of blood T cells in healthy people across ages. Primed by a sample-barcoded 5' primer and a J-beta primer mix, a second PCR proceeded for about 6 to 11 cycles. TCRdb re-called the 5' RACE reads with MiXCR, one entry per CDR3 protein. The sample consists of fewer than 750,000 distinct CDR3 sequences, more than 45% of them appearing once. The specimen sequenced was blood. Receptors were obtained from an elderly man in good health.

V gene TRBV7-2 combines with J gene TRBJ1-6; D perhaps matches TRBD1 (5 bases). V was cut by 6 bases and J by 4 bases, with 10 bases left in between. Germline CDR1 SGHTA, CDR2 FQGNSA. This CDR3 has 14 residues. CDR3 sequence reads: CASRTTAYNSPLHF. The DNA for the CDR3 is TGTGCCAGCAGAACGACAGCTTATAATTCACCCCTCCACTTT.

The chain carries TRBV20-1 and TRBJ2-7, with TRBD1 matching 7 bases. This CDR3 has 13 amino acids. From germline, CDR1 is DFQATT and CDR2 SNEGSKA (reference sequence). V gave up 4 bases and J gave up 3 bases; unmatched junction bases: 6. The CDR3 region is CSAKDRFLYEQYF. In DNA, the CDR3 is TGCAGTGCTAAGGACAGGTTCCTCTACGAGCAGTACTTC.